This T cell receptor (beta chain) was captured by sequencing in a study of siplizumab effects on memory and regulatory T cells. The CDR3 extends over 15 amino acids. J was trimmed by 5 bases and V by 5 bases; bases with no gene match: 7. Germline loops: CDR1 MNHEY, CDR2 SMNVEV (reference sequence). Clones were read by immunoSEQ multiplex PCR, and TCRdb kept only the in-frame ones, dropping some. The data hold roughly 100,000 clones, with 80% to 95% observed a single time. Input material: CD4+ T cells sorted from blood. The rearrangement uses TRBV27 and TRBJ2-3; 10 bases fit TRBD2. The sequence was obtained from a human donor in good health. DNA of the CDR3: TGTGCCAGCAGTCTCCTAGCGGGAGTGGGAGATACGCAGTATTTT. It specifies CASSLLAGVGDTQYF.